The entry that follows covers one T cell receptor beta chain sequence. Its antigen is undetermined. These data originate in a study of T cell repertoires in cytomegalovirus infection. For the study at large: Well-studied HLA-B-restricted CMV epitopes were used in the study alongside recently identified HLA-C-restricted ones. Signatures in public TCR beta sequences pointed to both CMV infection and matching HLA type. Findings of the study overall: The response measured ex vivo was dominated by TCR beta clonotypes (HLA-C-restricted and CMV-specific).

Between the trimmed V and J ends, which lost 4 bases and 4 bases, there was a span of 11 bases. This CDR3 contains 14 residues. Germline assignment: CDR1 LGHDT and CDR2 YNNKEL (reference sequence). Via MiXCR, TCRdb re-called the reads, giving one row per CDR3 protein. The repertoire includes approximately 910,000 distinct CDR3 sequences, around 29% of them detected once, and more than 12% sits in the top ten. The V call is TRBV3-1, the J call TRBJ1-3; D is uncertain. The clonotype comes from a human donor in good health (CMV status not recorded). Some clones in this sample may be carry-over from other donors' samples. The sequencing used cultured CD8+ T cells from PBMCs, collected from culture after CMV antigen stimulation. CDR3 nucleotides: TGTGCCAGCAGCCTCCGGGCCGAAGGAAACACCATATATTTT. Residues: CASSLRAEGNTIYF.